What follows are 20 T cell receptor beta chains derived from one specimen sequenced in a study of blood T cell repertoires in COVID-19. TCRdb's table, derived via immunoSEQ multiplex PCR, lists solely in-frame clones and lacks some. The sample lists roughly 250,000 clones; 75% to 90% were seen once. Sequenced: peripheral blood. The receptor set was obtained from a man in his thirties or forties with acute or convalescent COVID-19.

The genes are TRBV5-8 and TRBJ1-1, with 9 positions matching TRBD1. The CDR3 is 16 residues long. With V trimmed by 4 bases and J by 2 bases, 9 bases remained unmatched. Germline V lookup: CDR1 SGHTS, CDR2 YDEGEE. DNA of the CDR3: TGTGCCAGCAGCACCGGGACAGGGCTAAAAAACACTGAAGCTTTCTTT. This codes for CASSTGTGLKNTEAFF.

The CDR3 is CASSSLQGADSPLHF. The CDR3, as DNA: TGTGCCAGCAGTTCGCTACAGGGGGCGGATTCACCCCTCCACTTT. The chain joins TRBV28 to TRBJ1-6; 9 nucleotides line up with TRBD1. This CDR3 comprises 15 residues. Germline loops: CDR1 MDHEN, CDR2 SYDVKM. The junction had 6 bases not matched to a gene; V was cut back by 4 bases and J by 8 bases.

The rearrangement uses TRBV7-8 and TRBJ1-1; 9 bases match TRBD1. CDR1 SGHVS and CDR2 FQNEAQ come from the germline V gene. The CDR3 has 14 amino acids. Trimming removed 5 bases from V and 1 base from J; junction bases left unmatched: 2. The CDR3 DNA reads TGTGCCAGCAGCGGACAGGGGACGAACACTGAAGCTTTCTTT. Protein product: CASSGQGTNTEAFF. The full variable domain, completed using reference TRBV7-8 and TRBJ1-1, is GAGVSQSPRYKVAKRGQDVALRCDPISGHVSLFWYQQALGQGPEFLTYFQNEAQLDKSGLPSDRFFAERPEGSVSTLKIQRTQQEDSAVYLCASSGQGTNTEAFFGQGTRLTVV.

The J gene is TRBJ1-4, the V gene TRBV6-5, with 7 bases that match TRBD1. With 6 bases clipped from V and 5 bases from J, the junction kept 9 bases outside the gene matches. Germline CDR1 is MNHEY and CDR2 is SVGAGI. CDR3 length: 15 residues. The CDR3 reads CASSRSRTGNEKLFF. The CDR3, as DNA: TGTGCCAGCAGCCGGTCTCGGACAGGCAATGAAAAACTGTTTTTT.

The V call is TRBV4-1, the J call TRBJ2-7, with 10 bases matching TRBD2. This CDR3 has 17 residues. Germline V gene sequence: CDR1 MGHRA, CDR2 YSYEKL. V lost 4 bases and J lost 5; bases outside the gene matches: 14. The DNA for the CDR3 is TGCGCCAGCAGCCCTGCTCTGTTTAGCGGGGGGCAAAACGAGCAGTACTTC. As protein: CASSPALFSGGQNEQYF.

This sequence joins TRBV29-1 and TRBJ2-2; D may be TRBD1 (5 bases). The CDR3 has 13 amino acids. Germline V gene lookup returns CDR1 SQVTM and CDR2 ANQGSEA. V was trimmed by 4 bases and J by 5 bases, leaving 11 bases between them. CDR3 DNA sequence: TGCAGCGTTGGAGCTGGGGCAACCGGGGAGCTGTTTTTT. Translation: CSVGAGATGELFF.

This clone was observed once. This sequence joins TRBV28 and TRBJ1-6; D possibly corresponds to TRBD1 (5 bases). The V gene lost 2 bases and the J gene lost 12 bases, with 8 bases spanning the gap. The germline CDR1 and CDR2 sequences are MDHEN and SYDVKM. This CDR3 spans 12 amino acids. Here the CDR3 DNA reads TGTGCCAGCAGTTTACAGGGTGTACCCCTCCACTTT. As protein: CASSLQGVPLHF. The full variable domain, with the rest looked up from reference TRBV28 and TRBJ1-6, is DVKVTQSSRYLVKRTGEKVFLECVQDMDHENMFWYRQDPGLGLRLIYFSYDVKMKEKGDIPEGYSVSREKKERFSLILESASTNQTSMYLCASSLQGVPLHFGNGTRLTVT.

This chain links TRBV19 with TRBJ1-2; D possibly corresponds to TRBD1 (6 bases). The length of the CDR3 is 14 residues. CDR1 is LNHDA and CDR2 is SQIVND in the germline V gene (reference sequence). V was cut by 7 bases and J by 4 bases, with 16 bases left in between. The CDR3 DNA sequence: TGTGCCAGTACCCCTTCTGGGACAAGCTATGGCTACACCTTC. Its protein product is CASTPSGTSYGYTF.

The CDR3: CASSDRNSPLHF. The DNA for the CDR3 is TGTGCCAGCAGTGACAGAAATTCACCCCTCCACTTT. V usage is TRBV12-3 or TRBV12-4 and J usage is TRBJ1-6; weak D call: TRBD1 (5 bases). The germline V and J ends were trimmed by 5 bases and 7 bases, with 6 bases remaining between them. The CDR3 runs 12 residues.

The chain employs TRBV28 and TRBJ2-7; 7 bases agree with TRBD1. The CDR3 loop spans 13 amino acids. Germline lookup yields CDR1 MDHEN and CDR2 SYDVKM. The V segment lost 1 base and the J segment 6 bases; nucleotides outside the gene matches: 3. CDR3 sequence (DNA): TGTGCCAGCAGTTTATCCCCAGGGGGCGAGCAGTACTTC. Translated, it gives CASSLSPGGEQYF. Full variable domain (missing parts from reference TRBV28 and TRBJ2-7): DVKVTQSSRYLVKRTGEKVFLECVQDMDHENMFWYRQDPGLGLRLIYFSYDVKMKEKGDIPEGYSVSREKKERFSLILESASTNQTSMYLCASSLSPGGEQYFGPGTRLTVT.

The table lists this clone with a count of one. The rearrangement uses TRBV3-1 (or the pseudogene TRBV3-2) and TRBJ1-1; maybe TRBD1 (5 bases). The CDR3 is 14 amino acids. V lost 5 bases and J 4 bases, leaving 14 bases between the germline ends. CDR1 is LGHDT and CDR2 is YNNKEL in the germline V gene (reference sequence). The CDR3 region has the DNA TGTGCCAGCAGCTCTCAGGGTTCTTTCACTGAAGCTTTCTTT. It codes for CASSSQGSFTEAFF.

With regard to this clone: Other DNA variants within this sample encode the same CDR3. The chain combines TRBV28 with TRBJ1-1, with 7 bases lining up with TRBD1. Germline values: CDR1 MDHEN, CDR2 SYDVKM. This CDR3 has 14 amino acids. J was trimmed by 0 bases and V by 4 bases; bases with no gene match: 2. Written as DNA, the CDR3 is TGTGCCAGCAGTTCGACAGGGTTGAACACTGAAGCTTTCTTT. It encodes CASSSTGLNTEAFF.

The chain is built from TRBV30 and TRBJ1-2; 9 bases map to TRBD1. The CDR3 consists of 17 residues. Germline CDR1 GTSNPN, CDR2 SVGIG (reference sequence). Trimming removed 7 bases from V and 2 bases from J; junction bases left unmatched: 17. The CDR3 DNA follows: TGTGCCTCAAACAAGGTTGGGACAGGGTTCGGCAACTATGGCTACACCTTC. Amino acid sequence: CASNKVGTGFGNYGYTF. Supplemented by reference TRBV30 and TRBJ1-2, the full variable domain reads SQTIHQWPATLVQPVGSPLSLECTVEGTSNPNLYWYRQAAGRGLQLLFYSVGIGQISSEVPQNLSASRPQDRQFILSSKKLLLSDSGFYLCASNKVGTGFGNYGYTFGSGTRLTVV.

The genes are TRBV7-2 and TRBJ2-6; 10 positions agree with TRBD2. The germline V gene has CDR1 SGHTA and CDR2 FQGNSA. CDR3 size: 19 residues. Unmatched junction bases numbered 7, after V lost 2 bases and J lost 0 bases. The CDR3 region has the DNA TGTGCCAGCAGCTTATTAGCGGGGGGACATACCTCTGGGGCCAACGTCCTGACTTTC. Protein product: CASSLLAGGHTSGANVLTF.

The chain joins TRBV6-5 to TRBJ2-3; D is undetermined. Trimming took off 0 bases at V and 5 bases at J, with 6 bases between the two ends. Germline CDR1 is MNHEY and CDR2 is SVGAGI. The CDR3 has 13 amino acids. In DNA form, the CDR3 reads TGTGCCAGCAGTTACTCGTCGGGAGATACGCAGTATTTT. It codes for CASSYSSGDTQYF.

The CDR3 DNA sequence: TGCGCCAGCAGCACCGGGACAGGTATCCAAGAGACCCAGTACTTC. Protein sequence: CASSTGTGIQETQYF. The chain carries TRBV5-1 and TRBJ2-5, with TRBD1 matching 8 bases. The V gene's germline CDR1 is SGHRS and CDR2 YFSETQ. The CDR3 is made up of 15 amino acids. The V segment lost 4 bases and the J segment 1 base; nucleotides outside the gene matches: 6.

The chain carries TRBV7-9 and TRBJ1-6; D not resolved. Looked up from germline, CDR1 is SEHNR and CDR2 is FQNEAQ (reference sequence). V was shortened by 0 bases and J by 8 bases, with 11 bases between the two germline ends. The CDR3 sequence is 15 residues long. In nucleotides, the CDR3 is TGTGCCAGCAGCTTAGCACCGACAAGTGATTCACCCCTCCACTTT. It is translated as CASSLAPTSDSPLHF.

V and J are TRBV13 and TRBJ2-5; TRBD1 agrees at 7 bases. Germline V gives CDR1 PRHDT, CDR2 FYEKMQ (reference sequence). With V trimmed by 1 base and J by 5 bases, 4 bases remained unmatched. The CDR3 has 14 amino acids. The CDR3: CASSLDRGLETQYF. CDR3 nucleotides: TGTGCCAGCAGCTTAGATAGGGGGCTGGAGACCCAGTACTTC. Complete variable domain (other parts from reference TRBV13 and TRBJ2-5): AAGVIQSPRHLIKEKRETATLKCYPIPRHDTVYWYQQGPGQDPQFLISFYEKMQSDKGSIPDRFSAQQFSDYHSELNMSSLELGDSALYFCASSLDRGLETQYFGPGTRLLVL.

The genes are TRBV5-6 and TRBJ1-5; perhaps TRBD1 as D (5 bases). Trimming left V 1 base short and J 6 bases short, with 8 bases between. In germline, CDR1 is SGHDT, CDR2 YYEEEE. This CDR3 has 13 residues. The CDR3 nucleotides are TGTGCCAGCAGCTTGCGAAGGGGTCAGCCCCAGCATTTT. Protein product: CASSLRRGQPQHF.

V gene TRBV6-2 or TRBV6-3 combines with J gene TRBJ2-1; no definite D call. Germline V gene lookup returns CDR1 MNHEY and CDR2 SVGEGT. The CDR3 loop spans 15 amino acids. The ends were cut back, 4 bases at V and 0 bases at J, with 10 bases in the middle. DNA of the CDR3: TGTGCCAGCAGTTCGAGCGCGAGCTCCTACAATGAGCAGTTCTTC. Protein sequence: CASSSSASSYNEQFF.